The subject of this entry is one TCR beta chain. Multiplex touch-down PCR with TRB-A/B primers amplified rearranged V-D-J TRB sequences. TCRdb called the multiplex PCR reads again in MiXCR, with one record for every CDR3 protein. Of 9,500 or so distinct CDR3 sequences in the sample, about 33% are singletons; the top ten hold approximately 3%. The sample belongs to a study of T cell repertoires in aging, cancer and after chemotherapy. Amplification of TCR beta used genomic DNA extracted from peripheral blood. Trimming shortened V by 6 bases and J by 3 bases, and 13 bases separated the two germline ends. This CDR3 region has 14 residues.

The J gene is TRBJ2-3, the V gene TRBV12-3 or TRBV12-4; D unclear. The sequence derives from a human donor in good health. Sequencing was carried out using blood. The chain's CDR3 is CASSLRVGTDTQYF. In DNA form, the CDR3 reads TGTGCCAGCAGCCTTCGGGTTGGGACAGATACGCAGTATTTT.